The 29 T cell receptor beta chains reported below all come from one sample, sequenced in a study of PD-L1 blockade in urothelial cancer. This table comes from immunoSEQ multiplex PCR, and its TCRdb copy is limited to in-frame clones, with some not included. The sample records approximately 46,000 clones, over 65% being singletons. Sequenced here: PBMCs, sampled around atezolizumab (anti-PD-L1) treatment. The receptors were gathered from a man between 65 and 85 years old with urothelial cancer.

The DNA of the CDR3 is TGTGCCAGCAGCCCCCAACAGGCGGAAAACACCATATATTTT. This codes for CASSPQQAENTIYF. The chain uses TRBV7-2 and TRBJ1-3; TRBD1 might be the D (5 bases). V was clipped by 5 bases and J by 6 bases, with 14 bases between them. The CDR3 loop spans 14 amino acids. Germline assignment: CDR1 SGHTA and CDR2 FQGNSA.

The CDR3 DNA reads as TGTGCCAGCAGCTTAGCTCCGGCAGGGGACACCGGGGAGCTGTTTTTT. It translates to CASSLAPAGDTGELFF. This chain joins TRBV7-2 and TRBJ2-2; D is possibly TRBD1 (6 bases). V lost 0 bases and J 3 bases, leaving 11 bases between the germline ends. This CDR3 has 16 amino acids. Germline V gene sequence: CDR1 SGHTA, CDR2 FQGNSA.

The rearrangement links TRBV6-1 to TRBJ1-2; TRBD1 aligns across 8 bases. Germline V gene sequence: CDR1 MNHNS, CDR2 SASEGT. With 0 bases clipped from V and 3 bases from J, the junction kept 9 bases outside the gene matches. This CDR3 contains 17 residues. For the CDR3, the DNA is TGTGCCAGCAGTGAAGCGAAGTGGGCAGGGGGCCACTATGGCTACACCTTC. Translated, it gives CASSEAKWAGGHYGYTF.

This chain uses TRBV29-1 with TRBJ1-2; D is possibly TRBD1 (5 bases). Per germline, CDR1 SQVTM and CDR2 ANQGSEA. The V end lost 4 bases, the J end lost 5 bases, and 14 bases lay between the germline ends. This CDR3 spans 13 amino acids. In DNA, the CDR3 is TGCAGCGTTGTTCAGGGCGCAGAATATGGCTACACCTTC. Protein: CSVVQGAEYGYTF. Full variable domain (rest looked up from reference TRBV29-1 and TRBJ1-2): SAVISQKPSRDICQRGTSLTIQCQVDSQVTMMFWYRQQPGQSLTLIATANQGSEATYESGFVIDKFPISRPNLTFSTLTVSNMSPEDSSIYLCSVVQGAEYGYTFGSGTRLTVV.

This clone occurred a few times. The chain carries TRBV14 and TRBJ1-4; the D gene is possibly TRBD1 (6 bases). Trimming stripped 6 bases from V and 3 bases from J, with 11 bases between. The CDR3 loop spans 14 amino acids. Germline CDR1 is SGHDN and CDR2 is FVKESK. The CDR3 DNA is TGTGCCAGCAGTACAGGGAACGCTAATGAAAAACTGTTTTTT. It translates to CASSTGNANEKLFF.

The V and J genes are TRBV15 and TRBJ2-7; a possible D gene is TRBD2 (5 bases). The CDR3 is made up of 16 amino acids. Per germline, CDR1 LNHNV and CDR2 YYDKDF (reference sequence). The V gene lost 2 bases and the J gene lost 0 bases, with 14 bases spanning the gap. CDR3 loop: CATSRQNPGFSYEQYF. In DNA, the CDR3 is TGTGCCACCAGCAGACAGAATCCGGGGTTCTCCTACGAGCAGTACTTC.

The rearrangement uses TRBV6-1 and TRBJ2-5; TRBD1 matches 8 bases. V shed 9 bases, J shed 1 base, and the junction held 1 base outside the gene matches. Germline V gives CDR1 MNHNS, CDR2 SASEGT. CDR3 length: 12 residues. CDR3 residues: CASGTGQETQYF. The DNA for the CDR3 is TGTGCCAGTGGGACAGGCCAAGAGACCCAGTACTTC.

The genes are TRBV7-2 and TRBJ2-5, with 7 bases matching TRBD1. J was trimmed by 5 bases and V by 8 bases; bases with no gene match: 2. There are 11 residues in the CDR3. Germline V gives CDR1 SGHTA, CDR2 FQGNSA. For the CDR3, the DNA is TGTGCCAGCGCGACAGGGGAGACCCAGTACTTC. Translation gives CASATGETQYF.

CDR3 in amino acids: CASSHQQGRDTEAFF. The CDR3 nucleotides read TGCGCCAGCAGCCATCAACAGGGGCGGGACACTGAAGCTTTCTTT. The V call is TRBV4-1, the J call TRBJ1-1; 7 bases are shared with TRBD1. Germline V gene lookup returns CDR1 MGHRA and CDR2 YSYEKL. After removal of 3 bases from V and 3 bases from J, the junction contained 7 bases not matched to a gene. This CDR3 has 15 amino acids.

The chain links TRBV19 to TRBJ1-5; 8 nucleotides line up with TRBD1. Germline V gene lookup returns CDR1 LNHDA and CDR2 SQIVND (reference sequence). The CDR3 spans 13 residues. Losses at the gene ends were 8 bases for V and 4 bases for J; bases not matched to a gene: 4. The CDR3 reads CASGDRSNQPQHF. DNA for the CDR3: TGTGCCAGTGGGGACAGGAGTAATCAGCCCCAGCATTTT.

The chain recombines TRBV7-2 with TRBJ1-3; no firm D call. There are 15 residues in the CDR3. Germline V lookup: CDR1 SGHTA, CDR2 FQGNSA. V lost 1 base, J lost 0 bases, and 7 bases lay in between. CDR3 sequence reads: CASSLDTVSGNTIYF. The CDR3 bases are TGTGCCAGCAGCTTAGACACAGTCTCTGGAAACACCATATATTTT.

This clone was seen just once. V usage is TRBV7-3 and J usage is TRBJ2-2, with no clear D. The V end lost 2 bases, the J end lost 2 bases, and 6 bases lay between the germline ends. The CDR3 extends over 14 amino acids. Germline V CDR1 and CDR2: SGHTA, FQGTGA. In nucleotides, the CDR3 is TGTGCCAGCAGCTTATACCTAAACACCGGGGAGCTGTTTTTT. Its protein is CASSLYLNTGELFF.

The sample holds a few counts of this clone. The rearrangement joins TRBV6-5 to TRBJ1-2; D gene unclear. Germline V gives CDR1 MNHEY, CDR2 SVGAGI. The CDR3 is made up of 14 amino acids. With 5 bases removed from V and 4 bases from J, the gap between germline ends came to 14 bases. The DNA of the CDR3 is TGTGCCAGCAGTCCCGCAGGAAGTAGCTATGGCTACACCTTC. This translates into CASSPAGSSYGYTF.

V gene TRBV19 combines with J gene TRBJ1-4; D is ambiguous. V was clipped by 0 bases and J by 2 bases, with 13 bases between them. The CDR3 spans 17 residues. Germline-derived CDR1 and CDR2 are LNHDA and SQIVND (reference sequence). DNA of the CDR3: TGTGCCAGTAGTATAGACGTCGATTCGGGTACTAATGAAAAACTGTTTTTT. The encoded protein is CASSIDVDSGTNEKLFF. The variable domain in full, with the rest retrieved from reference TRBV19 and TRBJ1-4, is DGGITQSPKYLFRKEGQNVTLSCEQNLNHDAMYWYRQDPGQGLRLIYYSQIVNDFQKGDIAEGYSVSREKKESFPLTVTSAQKNPTAFYLCASSIDVDSGTNEKLFFGSGTQLSVL.

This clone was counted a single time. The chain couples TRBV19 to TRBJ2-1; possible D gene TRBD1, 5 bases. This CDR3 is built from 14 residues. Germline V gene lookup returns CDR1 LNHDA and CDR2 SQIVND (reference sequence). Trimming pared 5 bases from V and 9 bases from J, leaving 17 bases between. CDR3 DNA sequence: TGTGCCAGTAGTTCCGCGGAAGGGGTTGGTGAGCAGTTCTTC. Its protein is CASSSAEGVGEQFF.

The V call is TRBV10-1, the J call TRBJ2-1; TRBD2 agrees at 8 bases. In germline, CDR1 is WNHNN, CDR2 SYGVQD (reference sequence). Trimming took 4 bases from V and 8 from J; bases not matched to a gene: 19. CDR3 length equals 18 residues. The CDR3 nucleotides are TGCGCCAGCAGTGCACTAGCGGCCTTATCCAGACCCGGGGATGAGCAGTTCTTC. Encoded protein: CASSALAALSRPGDEQFF.

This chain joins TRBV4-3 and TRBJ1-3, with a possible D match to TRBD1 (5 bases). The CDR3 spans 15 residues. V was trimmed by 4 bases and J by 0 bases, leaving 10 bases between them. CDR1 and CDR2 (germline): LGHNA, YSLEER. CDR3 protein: CASSRGLASGNTIYF. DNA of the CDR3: TGCGCCAGCAGCCGGGGACTGGCCTCTGGAAACACCATATATTTT.

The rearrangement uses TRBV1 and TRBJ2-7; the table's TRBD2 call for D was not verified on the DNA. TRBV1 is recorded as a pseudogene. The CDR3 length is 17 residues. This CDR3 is CTSSPPGLAGTSYEQYF. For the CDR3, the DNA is TGCACCAGCAGCCCCCCCGGACTAGCGGGAACTTCCTACGAGCAGTACTTC.

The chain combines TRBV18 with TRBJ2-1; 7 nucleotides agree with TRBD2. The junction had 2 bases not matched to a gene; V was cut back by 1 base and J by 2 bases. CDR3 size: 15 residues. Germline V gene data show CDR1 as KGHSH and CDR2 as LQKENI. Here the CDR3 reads CASSPLAGAYNEQFF. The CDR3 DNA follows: TGTGCCAGCTCACCACTCGCGGGGGCCTACAATGAGCAGTTCTTC.

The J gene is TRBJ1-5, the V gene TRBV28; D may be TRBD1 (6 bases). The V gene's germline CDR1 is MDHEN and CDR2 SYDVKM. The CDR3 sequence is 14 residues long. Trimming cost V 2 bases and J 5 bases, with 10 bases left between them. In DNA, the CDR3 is TGTGCCAGCAGTTTAGGGTACAGGGATCAGCCCCAGCATTTT. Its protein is CASSLGYRDQPQHF.

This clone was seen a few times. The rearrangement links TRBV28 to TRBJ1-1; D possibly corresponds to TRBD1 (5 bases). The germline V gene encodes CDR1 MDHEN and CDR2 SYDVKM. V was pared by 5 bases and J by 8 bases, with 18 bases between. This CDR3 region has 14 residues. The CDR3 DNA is TGTGCCAGCAGTCCCCCGGGGGGAACTAAAGAAGCTTTCTTT. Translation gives CASSPPGGTKEAFF.

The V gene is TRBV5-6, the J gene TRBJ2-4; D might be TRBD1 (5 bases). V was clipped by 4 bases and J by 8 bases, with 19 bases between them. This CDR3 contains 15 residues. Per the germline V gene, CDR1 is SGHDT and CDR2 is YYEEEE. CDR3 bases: TGTGCCAGCAGCCCCCTGGGCAGCGAAGGGGACATTCAGTACTTC. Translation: CASSPLGSEGDIQYF.

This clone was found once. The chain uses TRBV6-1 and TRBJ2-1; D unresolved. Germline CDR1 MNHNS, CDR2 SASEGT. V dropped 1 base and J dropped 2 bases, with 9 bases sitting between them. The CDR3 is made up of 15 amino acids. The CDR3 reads CASSEGPDTYNEQFF. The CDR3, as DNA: TGTGCCAGCAGTGAAGGCCCAGACACCTACAATGAGCAGTTCTTC.

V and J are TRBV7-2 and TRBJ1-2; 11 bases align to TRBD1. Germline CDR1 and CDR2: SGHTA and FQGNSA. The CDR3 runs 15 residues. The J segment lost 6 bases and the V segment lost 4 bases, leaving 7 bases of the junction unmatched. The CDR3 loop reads CASSYPGQGVDGYTF. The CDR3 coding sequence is TGTGCCAGCAGCTACCCGGGACAGGGGGTGGATGGCTACACCTTC.

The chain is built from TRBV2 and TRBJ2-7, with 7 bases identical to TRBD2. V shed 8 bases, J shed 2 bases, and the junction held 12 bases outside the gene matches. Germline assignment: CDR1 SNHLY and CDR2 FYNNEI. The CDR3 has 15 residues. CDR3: CASLVGRENAYEQYF. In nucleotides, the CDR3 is TGTGCCAGCCTTGTAGGGAGGGAAAACGCCTACGAGCAGTACTTC.

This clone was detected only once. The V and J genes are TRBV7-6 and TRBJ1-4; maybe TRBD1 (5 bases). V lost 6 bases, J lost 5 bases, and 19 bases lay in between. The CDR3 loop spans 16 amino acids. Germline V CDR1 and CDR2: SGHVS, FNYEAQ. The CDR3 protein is CASRPLRGPKNEKLFF. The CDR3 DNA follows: TGTGCCAGCAGGCCCTTGCGGGGACCGAAAAATGAAAAACTGTTTTTT.

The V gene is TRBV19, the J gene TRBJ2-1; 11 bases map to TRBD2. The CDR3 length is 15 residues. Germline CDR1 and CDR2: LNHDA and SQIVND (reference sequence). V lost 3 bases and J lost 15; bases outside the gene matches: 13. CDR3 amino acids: CASSIETSGMGGVFF. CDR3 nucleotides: TGTGCCAGTAGTATTGAGACTAGCGGGATGGGGGGGGTGTTCTTC.

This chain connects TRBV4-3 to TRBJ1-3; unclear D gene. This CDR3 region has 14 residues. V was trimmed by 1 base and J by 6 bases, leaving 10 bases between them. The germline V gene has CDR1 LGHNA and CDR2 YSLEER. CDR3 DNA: TGCGCCAGCAGCCAAGTCGTCAGGCTAAACACCATATATTTT. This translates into CASSQVVRLNTIYF.

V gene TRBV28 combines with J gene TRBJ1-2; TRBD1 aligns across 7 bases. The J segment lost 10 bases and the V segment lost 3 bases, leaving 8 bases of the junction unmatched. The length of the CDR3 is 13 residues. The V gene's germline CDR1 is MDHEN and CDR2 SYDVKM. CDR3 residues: CASSFGQGVDYTF. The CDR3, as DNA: TGTGCCAGCAGTTTCGGGCAGGGGGTTGACTACACCTTC.